This TCR beta chain was observed in a study of blood T cell repertoires in COVID-19. About the research overall: Specimens from acute and convalescent COVID-19 originated in the United States, Italy and Spain.

Authors' analysis steps: Estimation of nucleated cell counts was performed using reference gene primer amplification. Sequencing was performed with immunoSEQ multiplex PCR; in TCRdb, only in-frame clones are kept and a portion is missing. V and J calls and clone size are those listed in that table; D and trimming were worked out from the DNA. The sample yields 190,000 or so clones, roughly 82% seen once. Among Cohort 3 donors, those recovered had two negative PCRs, clearance, or symptom resolution. Source material: PBMCs or T cells enriched from blood (not recorded which). This receptor was taken from a woman under 40 who had recovered from COVID-19.

The CDR3 protein is CASSDRGFNNEQFF. Here the CDR3 DNA reads TGTGCCAGCAGCGACAGGGGCTTTAACAATGAGCAGTTCTTC. V usage is TRBV9 and J usage is TRBJ2-1; 7 bases match TRBD1. Trimming at V came to 3 bases and at J to 5 bases, leaving 5 bases not matched to a gene. CDR3 size: 14 residues. From germline, CDR1 is SGDLS and CDR2 YYNGEE. The complete variable domain, with remaining parts taken from reference TRBV9 and TRBJ2-1, reads DSGVTQTPKHLITATGQRVTLRCSPRSGDLSVYWYQQSLDQGLQFLIQYYNGEERAKGNILERFSAQQFPDLHSELNLSSLELGDSALYFCASSDRGFNNEQFFGPGTRLTVL.